The 17 T cell receptor beta chains below all came from one sample that was sequenced in a study of blood T cell repertoires in COVID-19. The protocol was immunoSEQ multiplex PCR, while the TCRdb copy is restricted to in-frame clones and leaves out a portion. The sample has about 68,000 clones, about nine tenths seen once. Sequenced material: peripheral blood. The receptors shown here come from a man aged 30-40 years with acute or convalescent COVID-19.

V usage is TRBV5-1 and J usage is TRBJ2-2, with TRBD1 matching over 10 bases. Germline loops: CDR1 SGHRS, CDR2 YFSETQ. This CDR3 comprises 16 residues. Trimming took 3 bases from V and 0 from J; bases not matched to a gene: 2. This CDR3 reads CASSWGQGTNTGELFF. The CDR3 coding sequence is TGCGCCAGCAGCTGGGGACAGGGGACGAACACCGGGGAGCTGTTTTTT. Drawing the rest from reference TRBV5-1 and TRBJ2-2, the complete variable domain is KAGVTQTPRYLIKTRGQQVTLSCSPISGHRSVSWYQQTPGQGLQFLFEYFSETQRNKGNFPGRFSGRQFSNSRSEMNVSTLELGDSALYLCASSWGQGTNTGELFFGEGSRLTVL.

The rearrangement uses TRBV28 and TRBJ2-1; D possibly corresponds to TRBD1 (6 bases). The CDR3 sequence is 11 residues long. The ends were cut back, 7 bases at V and 10 bases at J, with 11 bases in the middle. CDR1 and CDR2 (germline): MDHEN, SYDVKM. The CDR3: CASTFRGEQFF. CDR3 in DNA: TGTGCCAGCACCTTTAGGGGGGAGCAGTTCTTC.

The chain employs TRBV5-1 and TRBJ2-7, with 7 bases identical to TRBD2. The CDR3 sequence is 15 residues long. Trimming took 2 bases from V and 3 from J; bases not matched to a gene: 8. CDR1 SGHRS and CDR2 YFSETQ come from the germline V gene. Written as DNA, the CDR3 is TGCGCCAGCAGCTTCCTTGCTAGCGGCAACTACGAGCAGTACTTC. Its translation is CASSFLASGNYEQYF.

The chain recombines TRBV9 with TRBJ2-3, with TRBD2 identical over 7 bases. J lost 2 bases, V lost 0 bases, and 6 bases had no gene match. Germline lookup yields CDR1 SGDLS and CDR2 YYNGEE. This CDR3 has 16 amino acids. This chain's CDR3 is CASSVVGGSLTDTQYF. CDR3 DNA sequence: TGTGCCAGCAGCGTAGTCGGGGGGTCCCTCACAGATACGCAGTATTTT.

The chain employs TRBV7-2 and TRBJ2-1; 7 bases are a match to TRBD2. The V segment lost 2 bases and the J segment 5 bases; nucleotides outside the gene matches: 3. The CDR3 runs 14 residues. CDR1 SGHTA and CDR2 FQGNSA come from the germline V gene. The CDR3 sequence: CASSLSSGNNEQFF. The CDR3 DNA reads TGTGCCAGCAGCTTATCCAGCGGGAACAATGAGCAGTTCTTC.

Here the CDR3 DNA reads TGTGCCAGCAGCCCTGCCGGGGGCGGGGGTCCGGAGACCCAGTACTTC. Residues: CASSPAGGGGPETQYF. This chain connects TRBV7-2 to TRBJ2-5, with D maybe TRBD2 (7 bases). V was trimmed by 5 bases and J by 5 bases, leaving 21 bases between them. CDR1 is SGHTA and CDR2 is FQGNSA in the germline V gene. The CDR3 runs to 16 residues.

V and J are TRBV7-9 and TRBJ2-1, with D unresolved. CDR1 and CDR2 from the germline V gene are SEHNR and FQNEAQ (reference sequence). The CDR3 consists of 12 residues. Trimming left V 6 bases short and J 9 bases short, with 12 bases between. The CDR3 bases are TGTGCCAGCAGTCAACTGGCAGGTGAGCAGTTCTTC. As protein: CASSQLAGEQFF.

This chain joins TRBV27 and TRBJ2-7; 9 bases are a match to TRBD2. CDR1 and CDR2 from the germline V gene are MNHEY and SMNVEV (reference sequence). V was pared by 8 bases and J by 6 bases, with 11 bases of the junction left unmatched. The CDR3 loop spans 14 amino acids. The CDR3 protein is CASSTLAGLREQYF. CDR3 nucleotides: TGTGCCAGCTCTACGCTAGCGGGATTGCGCGAGCAGTACTTC.

The chain uses TRBV2 and TRBJ1-5; D is possibly TRBD1 (6 bases). Trimming pared 4 bases from V and 1 base from J, leaving 11 bases between. The germline V gene has CDR1 SNHLY and CDR2 FYNNEI. This CDR3 comprises 15 residues. In nucleotides, the CDR3 is TGTGCCAGCAGTGGACAGGTGGCAAGCAATCAGCCCCAGCATTTT. Translation gives CASSGQVASNQPQHF.

This clone was detected once. This sequence joins TRBV15 and TRBJ2-1; possibly TRBD1 for D (6 bases). V gave up 5 bases and J gave up 0 bases, with 14 bases separating them. The CDR3 runs to 16 residues. CDR1 LNHNV and CDR2 YYDKDF come from the germline V gene (reference sequence). The CDR3 here is CATSGRADSSYNEQFF. The CDR3 DNA follows: TGTGCCACCAGCGGACGAGCGGACAGCTCCTACAATGAGCAGTTCTTC.

The chain uses TRBV29-1 and TRBJ2-2; D not resolved. The CDR3 spans 12 residues. Trimming left V 6 bases short and J 5 bases short, with 10 bases between. Germline CDR1 SQVTM, CDR2 ANQGSEA. CDR3 DNA sequence: TGCAGCGTGCGATTTTGGACCGGGGAGCTGTTTTTT. It encodes CSVRFWTGELFF.

In its sample, this clone was seen once. Sequence at one end of the junction differs from germline and may be a read error. The genes are TRBV6-5 and TRBJ2-3; TRBD2 is a possible D gene (6 bases). Germline V lookup: CDR1 MNHEY, CDR2 SVGAGI. The CDR3 is 13 amino acids. The CDR3 sequence: CASSRTIRDSRNF. The CDR3 bases are TGTGCCAGCAGTCGCACGATCCGGGACTCGCGAAATTTT.

This clone was seen a single time. V usage is TRBV4-3 and J usage is TRBJ2-3; TRBD2 agrees at 8 bases. The CDR3 loop spans 15 amino acids. Trimming removed 4 bases from V and 2 bases from J; junction bases left unmatched: 5. Germline V gene lookup returns CDR1 LGHNA and CDR2 YSLEER. This CDR3 is CASSPTSDFTDTQYF. CDR3 coding DNA: TGCGCCAGCAGCCCGACTAGCGATTTCACAGATACGCAGTATTTT.

The rearrangement joins TRBV4-1 to TRBJ1-4; D not resolved. Germline V CDR1 and CDR2: MGHRA, YSYEKL. The CDR3 has 14 residues. The germline V and J ends were trimmed by 1 base and 6 bases, with 9 bases remaining between them. The CDR3 nucleotides read TGCGCCAGCAGCCAAGGAGTCGGGGATGAAAAACTGTTTTTT. It codes for CASSQGVGDEKLFF.

The chain is built from TRBV25-1 and TRBJ1-4, with 7 bases matching TRBD1. CDR1 is MGHDK and CDR2 is SYGVNS in the germline V gene. V trimming: 6 bases; J trimming: 8 bases; junction bases outside the gene matches: 9. This CDR3 comprises 14 residues. The CDR3 DNA reads as TGTGCCAGCAGCCTCCGACAGGGTGACGAAAAACTGTTTTTT. Amino acids: CASSLRQGDEKLFF.

The rearrangement links TRBV9 to TRBJ2-1, with 7 bases matching TRBD2. Germline V CDR1 and CDR2: SGDLS, YYNGEE. J was trimmed by 1 base and V by 5 bases; bases with no gene match: 9. The CDR3 totals 16 residues. In DNA form, the CDR3 reads TGTGCCAGCAGTGTTGGGGGGGGACCTTCCTACAATGAGCAGTTCTTC. Protein sequence: CASSVGGGPSYNEQFF.

V usage is TRBV23-1 and J usage is TRBJ2-5; a possible D gene is TRBD1 (6 bases). TRBV23-1 falls under the ORF class, with uncertain function. Trimming took 8 bases from V and 4 from J, leaving 29 bases between them. The CDR3 has 18 residues. This CDR3 reads CASENLRHFRQDPETQYF. The CDR3 bases are TGCGCCAGCGAGAATTTACGTCATTTCAGACAGGACCCAGAGACCCAGTACTTC.